What follows describes a single T cell receptor beta chain. This sample was included in a study of TIL therapy for anti-PD-1-resistant metastatic lung cancer. Germline CDR1 is SGHRS and CDR2 is YFSETQ. The V end was cut by 8 bases, the J end by 2 bases, with 15 bases between. This CDR3 is built from 14 residues. Noted time point: pre-treatment sample, taken before nivolumab and TIL therapy. This was the immunoSEQ v3 assay. Each library reached about 2 million read pairs, or roughly 5-6.5 million at deep level. Assay used: immunoSEQ multiplex PCR; TCRdb lists only in-frame clones, some missing. The repertoire holds 60,000 or so clones, roughly two thirds seen once, with 6% to 7% in the top ten.

V and J are TRBV5-1 and TRBJ2-3; tentative D call: TRBD2 (6 bases). The sample in question was blood, obtained at baseline. This clonotype originated in a person between 30 and 79 years old with non-small cell lung cancer. CDR3 sequence reads: CASDPGGVTDTQYF. Here the CDR3 DNA reads TGCGCCAGTGATCCCGGCGGGGTCACAGATACGCAGTATTTT.